These 14 T cell receptor beta chains came from one sample sequenced in a study of shared clonotypes between healthy human individuals. The table came from immunoSEQ multiplex PCR; TCRdb's copy has only in-frame clones and leaves some out. The sample records 1.4 million or so clones, less than 99% being singletons. Sample: naive CD4+ T cells sorted from blood. Subset given: CD45RA+ positively selected. These receptors came from a man aged 30 to 45 in good health.

The rearrangement uses TRBV5-4 and TRBJ2-7; D could derive from TRBD1 or TRBD2 (5 bases each). The CDR3 extends over 20 amino acids. Between the trimmed V and J ends, which lost 1 base and 5 bases, there was a span of 31 bases. The germline V gene has CDR1 SGHNT and CDR2 YYREEE (reference sequence). The DNA of the CDR3 is TGTGCCAGCAGCTTGCCTTACGGAGGTGAGGGGCGGACACGAAGCCACGAGCAGTACTTC. Its protein product is CASSLPYGGEGRTRSHEQYF.

J is TRBJ2-5 and V is TRBV2; 7 bases map to TRBD2. Trimming cost V 3 bases and J 6 bases; bases outside gene matches: 10. Per the germline V gene, CDR1 is SNHLY and CDR2 is FYNNEI. CDR3 length equals 15 residues. CDR3 in DNA: TGTGCCAGCAGTGAGGGCGGGAGAGGCTCACAGACCCAGTACTTC. Residues: CASSEGGRGSQTQYF.

The chain's CDR3 is CASSLAGDFYNEQFF. CDR3 coding DNA: TGTGCCAGCAGCTTGGCCGGGGATTTCTACAATGAGCAGTTCTTC. This chain uses TRBV5-4 with TRBJ2-1, with D maybe TRBD2 (5 bases). The germline V gene has CDR1 SGHNT and CDR2 YYREEE (reference sequence). The CDR3 extends over 15 amino acids. With 0 bases removed from V and 3 bases from J, the gap between germline ends came to 10 bases.

The CDR3 nucleotides read TGTGCCACCAGCAGAGGGGTGAGAGAGACCCAGTACTTC. It yields the protein CATSRGVRETQYF. The rearrangement links TRBV15 to TRBJ2-5; D gene ambiguous. CDR1 is LNHNV and CDR2 is YYDKDF in the germline V gene (reference sequence). The germline V and J ends were trimmed by 1 base and 4 bases, with 7 bases remaining between them. The CDR3 has 13 residues.

The CDR3 reads CASSPRLAGRHEQYF. The CDR3 bases are TGTGCCAGCAGCCCCCGACTAGCGGGAAGGCACGAGCAGTACTTC. This chain uses TRBV13 with TRBJ2-7; TRBD2 matches 11 bases. Germline lookup yields CDR1 PRHDT and CDR2 FYEKMQ (reference sequence). The CDR3 spans 15 residues. Germline trimming cut 5 bases from V and 5 bases from J; bases unmatched to any gene: 8.

The V call is TRBV18, the J call TRBJ1-4; no reliable D call. Germline-derived CDR1 and CDR2 are KGHSH and LQKENI. This CDR3 is 11 amino acids long. The V end lost 2 bases, the J end lost 8 bases, and 3 bases lay between the germline ends. The CDR3 DNA reads TGTGCCAGCTCACCAAGAGAAAAACTGTTTTTT. This sequence encodes CASSPREKLFF. The full variable domain, with the rest looked up from reference TRBV18 and TRBJ1-4, is NAGVMQNPRHLVRRRGQEARLRCSPMKGHSHVYWYRQLPEEGLKFMVYLQKENIIDESGMPKERFSAEFPKEGPSILRIQQVVRGDSAAYFCASSPREKLFFGSGTQLSVL.

The V gene is TRBV15, the J gene TRBJ2-5, with TRBD2 matching 11 bases. The V gene end was trimmed by 2 bases and the J gene end by 5 bases; junction bases not matched to a gene: 7. The CDR3 runs 16 residues. Germline V gives CDR1 LNHNV, CDR2 YYDKDF (reference sequence). Here the CDR3 DNA reads TGTGCCACCAGCAGAAGAAGGACTAGCGGGTTGGAGACCCAGTACTTC. Protein sequence: CATSRRRTSGLETQYF.

The J gene is TRBJ1-2, the V gene TRBV10-3, with D unresolved. Germline CDR1 is ENHRY and CDR2 is SYGVKD. This CDR3 region has 13 residues. Trimming removed 10 bases from V and 2 bases from J, with 14 bases in between. This CDR3 is CASLSIRNYGYTF. As DNA, the CDR3 is TGTGCCAGTTTAAGCATCCGAAACTATGGCTACACCTTC.

V gene TRBV29-1 combines with J gene TRBJ2-1; D possibly corresponds to TRBD1 (6 bases). Germline lookup yields CDR1 SQVTM and CDR2 ANQGSEA. V shed 6 bases and J shed 2 bases, with 17 bases lying between them. This CDR3 is 15 amino acids long. The CDR3 sequence: CSVGTGIPTYNEQFF. In nucleotides, the CDR3 is TGCAGCGTCGGCACAGGGATCCCGACCTACAATGAGCAGTTCTTC.

This sequence joins TRBV25-1 and TRBJ2-7, with 8 bases that match TRBD2. This CDR3 region has 14 residues. The V gene end was trimmed by 4 bases and the J gene end by 2 bases; junction bases not matched to a gene: 4. Germline CDR1 reads MGHDK; CDR2 reads SYGVNS. CDR3 sequence reads: CASSVREGPYEQYF. CDR3 in DNA: TGTGCCAGCAGTGTCCGGGAGGGCCCCTACGAGCAGTACTTC.

This chain connects TRBV14 to TRBJ2-5, with TRBD2 matching over 11 bases. The CDR3 contains 18 residues. V trimming: 1 base; J trimming: 1 base; junction bases outside the gene matches: 8. The germline V gene has CDR1 SGHDN and CDR2 FVKESK. CDR3 in DNA: TGTGCCAGCAGCCAAGGATGGACTAGCGGGCCCCTCCAAGAGACCCAGTACTTC. This codes for CASSQGWTSGPLQETQYF.

CDR3 DNA sequence: TGTGCCAGTAGTATAGGAGAGGGAGCGGTAAACACCGGGGAGCTGTTTTTT. Residues: CASSIGEGAVNTGELFF. The chain joins TRBV19 to TRBJ2-2, with D possibly being TRBD2 (5 bases). This CDR3 has 17 residues. Germline-derived CDR1 and CDR2 are LNHDA and SQIVND (reference sequence). V was pared by 1 base and J by 2 bases, with 14 bases between.

The chain employs TRBV2 and TRBJ2-3, with unresolved D. Germline V gene sequence: CDR1 SNHLY, CDR2 FYNNEI. CDR3 length: 16 residues. V shed 6 bases and J shed 0 bases, with 16 bases lying between them. The CDR3 DNA is TGTGCCAGCAGGGAAAGACTGGCTCCTAGCACAGATACGCAGTATTTT. Its protein is CASRERLAPSTDTQYF. The variable domain in full, with the rest retrieved from reference TRBV2 and TRBJ2-3, is EPEVTQTPSHQVTQMGQEVILRCVPISNHLYFYWYRQILGQKVEFLVSFYNNEISEKSEIFDDQFSVERPDGSNFTLKIRSTKLEDSAMYFCASRERLAPSTDTQYFGPGTRLTVL.

This rearrangement joins TRBV15 to TRBJ1-2; D is possibly TRBD1 (5 bases). This CDR3 contains 17 residues. The V gene lost 3 bases and the J gene lost 4 bases, with 21 bases spanning the gap. Germline CDR1 reads LNHNV; CDR2 reads YYDKDF (reference sequence). The CDR3: CATSRSGAEVWAYGYTF. CDR3 in DNA: TGTGCCACCAGCAGGAGTGGGGCGGAGGTTTGGGCCTATGGCTACACCTTC.